This T cell receptor (beta chain) was sequenced for a study of beta chain features in type 1 diabetes. Investigators reverse transcribed all isolated RNA, so they sequenced expressed TCRB transcripts. Produced via immunoSEQ multiplex PCR; TCRdb's table is partial and in-frame only. The table includes 40,000 to 60,000 clones, just under 65% detected once. Study observations and caveats: Whether TCRB rearrangement is influenced by HLA type went unresolved here. At VDJ recombination sites, type 1 diabetes patients had fewer insertions and more deleted nucleotides. Patients showed naive, central memory and Treg TCRB repertoires that appeared more similar than those of healthy donors. Type 1 diabetes patients had TCRB CDR3s that were shorter (moderately but significantly so) in all four CD4+ subsets.

The V and J ends lost 5 bases and 3 bases, in that order; junction bases with no gene match: 4. The length of the CDR3 is 16 residues. The germline CDR1 and CDR2 sequences are SGDLS and YYNGEE. For this clone: Its specificity is not known.

The rearrangement uses TRBV9 and TRBJ2-2; 13 nucleotides line up with TRBD2. The sequenced material came from stem cell memory CD4+ T cells from blood. This sequence was found in a woman in her 30s with type 1 diabetes. The CDR3 DNA reads as TGTGCCAGCAGACTAGCGGGAGGGCTTTACACCGGGGAGCTGTTTTTT. It is translated as CASRLAGGLYTGELFF.